Listed below are T cell receptor beta chains from one sample, sequenced in a study of identical twins. MiXCR was run by TCRdb on the 5' RACE reads, yielding one entry per CDR3 protein. The sample lists hundreds of thousands of distinct CDR3 sequences, 8% to 9% occurring once. These data are also associated with another study on yellow fever vaccine responses in identical twins.

The sequencing sample was made of PBMCs. The source of these receptors is a woman under 30 in good health. The CDR3 runs from the conserved cysteine through the conserved F or W. A D gene is named only where the DNA matches it firmly. The size entry is marked missing in some rows and otherwise reads once, few, many or a size class.

d_gene: TRBD1
j_gene: TRBJ2-2
v_gene: TRBV12-3/TRBV12-4
abundance: few
CDR3nt: TGTGCCAGCAGTTTCACAGGGGGTATCGGGGAGCTGTTTTTT
CDR3aa: CASSFTGGIGELFF

d_gene: .
j_gene: TRBJ2-1
v_gene: TRBV12-3/TRBV12-4
abundance: many
CDR3nt: TGTGCCAGCAGTTTTAGGGGGGGATATGAGCAGTTCTTC
CDR3aa: CASSFRGGYEQFF

d_gene: TRBD1
j_gene: TRBJ2-2
v_gene: TRBV19
abundance: .
CDR3nt: TGTGCCAGTAGTATGCGTGGGACAGTAAATACCGGGGAGCTGTTTTTT
CDR3aa: CASSMRGTVNTGELFF

d_gene: .
j_gene: TRBJ2-3
v_gene: TRBV7-3
abundance: many
CDR3nt: TGTGCCAGCAGCTCGTCAGCGTACGGAGATACGCAGTATTTT
CDR3aa: CASSSSAYGDTQYF

d_gene: TRBD2
j_gene: TRBJ2-5
v_gene: TRBV6-2/TRBV6-3
abundance: few
CDR3nt: TGTGCCAGCAGTTACGAGATTATTAGCGGGAGGGCCCTGGAGACCCAGTACTTC
CDR3aa: CASSYEIISGRALETQYF

d_gene: TRBD2
j_gene: TRBJ2-1
v_gene: TRBV7-9
abundance: .
CDR3nt: TGTGCCAGCAGCCCATATGCTAGCGGGAGGGAAGAGCAGTTCTTC
CDR3aa: CASSPYASGREEQFF

d_gene: TRBD1
j_gene: TRBJ2-7
v_gene: TRBV7-9
abundance: many
CDR3nt: TGTGCCAGCAGCGAGGCGTGGGACAGCCGGACCTACGAGCAGTACTTC
CDR3aa: CASSEAWDSRTYEQYF

d_gene: .
j_gene: TRBJ2-7
v_gene: TRBV27
abundance: .
CDR3nt: TGTGCCAGCAGTCCATCAGGGATGGGGTCTGGGCACGAGCAGTACTTC
CDR3aa: CASSPSGMGSGHEQYF

d_gene: TRBD1
j_gene: TRBJ1-2
v_gene: TRBV12-3/TRBV12-4
abundance: .
CDR3nt: TGTGCCAGCAGCTTCCGGACAGGGCGGTATGGCTACACCTTC
CDR3aa: CASSFRTGRYGYTF

d_gene: TRBD2
j_gene: TRBJ2-1
v_gene: TRBV29-1
abundance: many
CDR3nt: TGCAGCGTTGAATTTGGCACTAGCGGGTACAATGAGCAGTTCTTC
CDR3aa: CSVEFGTSGYNEQFF

d_gene: .
j_gene: TRBJ1-4
v_gene: TRBV7-9
abundance: .
CDR3nt: TGTGCCAGCAGCTTAGCCGCGGCAGGGGAAAAACTGTTTTTT
CDR3aa: CASSLAAAGEKLFF

d_gene: .
j_gene: TRBJ2-3
v_gene: TRBV28
abundance: .
CDR3nt: TGTGCCAGCAGTCCCGGGACAAGCATCACAGATACGCAGTATTTT
CDR3aa: CASSPGTSITDTQYF

d_gene: .
j_gene: TRBJ1-5
v_gene: TRBV12-3/TRBV12-4
abundance: .
CDR3nt: TGTGCCAGCAGTTTAGAGGGGTCGCTGCAGCCCCAGCATTTT
CDR3aa: CASSLEGSLQPQHF

d_gene: TRBD1
j_gene: TRBJ2-3
v_gene: TRBV3-1
abundance: .
CDR3nt: TGTGCCAGCAGCCGTGACAGGGTAGCAGATACGCAGTATTTT
CDR3aa: CASSRDRVADTQYF

d_gene: TRBD2
j_gene: TRBJ2-3
v_gene: TRBV18
abundance: few
CDR3nt: TGTGCCAGCTCGCAAAGGGCGGGGGGCCGCGATACGCAGTATTTT
CDR3aa: CASSQRAGGRDTQYF

d_gene: .
j_gene: TRBJ2-3
v_gene: TRBV7-9
abundance: few
CDR3nt: TGTGCCAGCCAATCGGGACACCACACAGATACGCAGTATTTT
CDR3aa: CASQSGHHTDTQYF

d_gene: .
j_gene: TRBJ2-1
v_gene: TRBV15
abundance: medium-sized
CDR3nt: TGTGCCACCAGCAGAGACAGCCACAATGAGCAGTTCTTC
CDR3aa: CATSRDSHNEQFF

d_gene: TRBD1
j_gene: TRBJ1-1
v_gene: TRBV3-1
abundance: .
CDR3nt: TGTGCCAGCAGCCAAGCACCCGGACAGGGGGCCACTGAAGCTTTCTTT
CDR3aa: CASSQAPGQGATEAFF

d_gene: TRBD1
j_gene: TRBJ2-1
v_gene: TRBV5-5
abundance: .
CDR3nt: TGTGCCAGCAGCAGACACCAGGGACAGGGGGTCAATAATGAGCAGTTCTTC
CDR3aa: CASSRHQGQGVNNEQFF

d_gene: TRBD2
j_gene: TRBJ2-1
v_gene: TRBV9
abundance: .
CDR3nt: TGTGCCAGCAGCGCAAGACTAGCGGGCTCTTACAATGAGCAGTTCTTC
CDR3aa: CASSARLAGSYNEQFF

d_gene: .
j_gene: TRBJ2-5
v_gene: TRBV12-3/TRBV12-4
abundance: .
CDR3nt: TGTGCCAGCAGTATGGGACTCCCCTTAAGGGAGACCCAGTACTTC
CDR3aa: CASSMGLPLRETQYF

d_gene: .
j_gene: TRBJ2-1
v_gene: TRBV6-2/TRBV6-3
abundance: .
CDR3nt: TGTGCCAGCAGTTACTCCGAGGGAACCAGGGGGGGAGGATCCTACAATGAGCAGTTCTTC
CDR3aa: CASSYSEGTRGGGSYNEQFF

d_gene: .
j_gene: TRBJ2-2
v_gene: TRBV6-4
abundance: .
CDR3nt: TGTGCCAGTCGAGAACAGGGCCACACCGGGGAGCTGTTTTTT
CDR3aa: CASREQGHTGELFF

d_gene: .
j_gene: TRBJ2-7
v_gene: TRBV7-9
abundance: few
CDR3nt: TGTGCCAGCAGCTTAAGTGAAGCCTACGAGCAGTACTTC
CDR3aa: CASSLSEAYEQYF

d_gene: TRBD2
j_gene: TRBJ2-1
v_gene: TRBV5-1
abundance: few
CDR3nt: TGCGCCAGCAGCTCTAGCGGGGGGCTCTACAATGAGCAGTTCTTC
CDR3aa: CASSSSGGLYNEQFF

d_gene: .
j_gene: TRBJ1-1
v_gene: TRBV7-9
abundance: few
CDR3nt: TGTGCCAGCAGCTCTCCGAACCAGGGTATCACTGAAGCTTTCTTT
CDR3aa: CASSSPNQGITEAFF

d_gene: .
j_gene: TRBJ1-3
v_gene: TRBV12-5
abundance: many
CDR3nt: TGTGCTAGTGGTAACACTCAGGGTACCACCATATATTTT
CDR3aa: CASGNTQGTTIYF

d_gene: TRBD1
j_gene: TRBJ1-3
v_gene: TRBV20-1
abundance: few
CDR3nt: TGCAGTGCCCAGGGACAGGGGAAAGGAAACACCATATATTTT
CDR3aa: CSAQGQGKGNTIYF

d_gene: .
j_gene: TRBJ1-1
v_gene: TRBV12-3/TRBV12-4
abundance: .
CDR3nt: TGTGCCAGCAGTTTTCTATCCAACACTGAAGCTTTCTTT
CDR3aa: CASSFLSNTEAFF

d_gene: TRBD2
j_gene: TRBJ2-1
v_gene: TRBV18
abundance: .
CDR3nt: TGTACCAGCTCTCCCGTACCGGGGGGTATGAATGAGCAGTTCTTC
CDR3aa: CTSSPVPGGMNEQFF

d_gene: .
j_gene: TRBJ2-2
v_gene: TRBV28
abundance: many
CDR3nt: TGTGCCGGCAATAACAGGGTCTCGAGGACCGGGGAGCTGTTTTTT
CDR3aa: CAGNNRVSRTGELFF

d_gene: .
j_gene: TRBJ2-7
v_gene: TRBV29-1
abundance: few
CDR3nt: TGCAGCGTTAGGGATCCGCTCTCCTACGAGCAGTACTTC
CDR3aa: CSVRDPLSYEQYF

d_gene: .
j_gene: TRBJ1-5
v_gene: TRBV12-3/TRBV12-4
abundance: few
CDR3nt: TGTGCCAGCAGTTTACTGGGAGAGGGGCCCCAGCATTTT
CDR3aa: CASSLLGEGPQHF

d_gene: .
j_gene: TRBJ2-3
v_gene: TRBV28
abundance: .
CDR3nt: TGTGCCAGATCCCGGAGCGGTGCAGATACGCAGTATTTT
CDR3aa: CARSRSGADTQYF

d_gene: TRBD1
j_gene: TRBJ2-7
v_gene: TRBV27
abundance: .
CDR3nt: TGTGCCAGCAGTCAGACAGGGGCGGTCTACGAGCAGTACTTC
CDR3aa: CASSQTGAVYEQYF

d_gene: .
j_gene: TRBJ2-2
v_gene: TRBV12-3/TRBV12-4
abundance: many
CDR3nt: TGTGCCAGCACCCTGGACGGATCGAACACCGGGGAGCTGTTTTTT
CDR3aa: CASTLDGSNTGELFF

d_gene: .
j_gene: TRBJ2-5
v_gene: TRBV27
abundance: .
CDR3nt: TGTGCCAGCAGTTTATCGAGTAGCCCTCAAGAGACCCAGTACTTC
CDR3aa: CASSLSSSPQETQYF

d_gene: TRBD1
j_gene: TRBJ2-4
v_gene: TRBV19
abundance: .
CDR3nt: TGTGCCAGTAGTATCGGTGGGACAGGGAACATTCAGTACTTC
CDR3aa: CASSIGGTGNIQYF

d_gene: .
j_gene: TRBJ1-5
v_gene: TRBV12-3/TRBV12-4
abundance: few
CDR3nt: TGTGCCAGCAGTTCTTATAGCAATCAGCCCCAGCATTTT
CDR3aa: CASSSYSNQPQHF

d_gene: .
j_gene: TRBJ1-6
v_gene: TRBV4-1
abundance: .
CDR3nt: TGCGCCAGCAGCCCAGAGGGCACCCGGAGCTCCTATAATTCACCCCTCCACTTT
CDR3aa: CASSPEGTRSSYNSPLHF

d_gene: TRBD2
j_gene: TRBJ2-7
v_gene: TRBV20-1
abundance: many
CDR3nt: TGCAGTGCTAGAGGGGTAGCGGGGGGCACAATATCCTACGAGCAGTACTTC
CDR3aa: CSARGVAGGTISYEQYF

d_gene: TRBD1
j_gene: TRBJ2-1
v_gene: TRBV20-1
abundance: few
CDR3nt: TGCAGTGCTAGGCGGACAGGGTCCACCCTTGAGCAGTTCTTC
CDR3aa: CSARRTGSTLEQFF

d_gene: .
j_gene: TRBJ2-5
v_gene: TRBV4-2
abundance: few
CDR3nt: TGTGCCAGCAGCCAAGCTCGCGGTTCAGAGACCCAGTACTTC
CDR3aa: CASSQARGSETQYF

d_gene: .
j_gene: TRBJ2-4
v_gene: TRBV5-1
abundance: few
CDR3nt: TGCGCCAGCAGCTTTGAAGGGGTCATTCAGTACTTC
CDR3aa: CASSFEGVIQYF

d_gene: .
j_gene: TRBJ2-3
v_gene: TRBV28
abundance: .
CDR3nt: TGTGCCAGCAGTTTCAGGGGGGGTACGCAGTATTTT
CDR3aa: CASSFRGGTQYF

d_gene: .
j_gene: TRBJ1-1
v_gene: TRBV9
abundance: many
CDR3nt: TGTGCCAGCAGCGTAGGGACGCTCCCCCCGGCAGCTTTCTTT
CDR3aa: CASSVGTLPPAAFF

d_gene: TRBD1
j_gene: TRBJ2-7
v_gene: TRBV24-1
abundance: many
CDR3nt: TGTGCCACCAGTGATTGGGGGACAGGGGACAACGAGCAGTACTTC
CDR3aa: CATSDWGTGDNEQYF

d_gene: TRBD2
j_gene: TRBJ2-5
v_gene: TRBV12-3/TRBV12-4
abundance: .
CDR3nt: TGTGCCAGCAGTTTAGCTAGCGGGGCCGGGGAGACCCAGTACTTC
CDR3aa: CASSLASGAGETQYF

d_gene: .
j_gene: TRBJ1-4
v_gene: TRBV20-1
abundance: many
CDR3nt: TGCAGTGCAGAAGAACGGGAAAAACTGTTTTTT
CDR3aa: CSAEEREKLFF

d_gene: .
j_gene: TRBJ1-5
v_gene: TRBV29-1
abundance: few
CDR3nt: TGCAGCGTTGCTGGGGAGAGCAATCAGCCCCAGCATTTT
CDR3aa: CSVAGESNQPQHF

d_gene: .
j_gene: TRBJ1-2
v_gene: TRBV6-4
abundance: few
CDR3nt: TGTGCCAGCAGTGACGGCCGGGGGAGGGGCTACACCTTC
CDR3aa: CASSDGRGRGYTF

d_gene: .
j_gene: TRBJ2-1
v_gene: TRBV7-6
abundance: .
CDR3nt: TGTGCCAGCAGCTTAGACCTGGATACTGAGCAGTTCTTC
CDR3aa: CASSLDLDTEQFF

d_gene: .
j_gene: TRBJ1-3
v_gene: TRBV20-1
abundance: .
CDR3nt: TGCAGTGCTAGTACAAGGACGCGGGGAAACACCATATATTTT
CDR3aa: CSASTRTRGNTIYF